This T cell receptor beta chain was sequenced for a study of shared clonotypes between healthy human individuals. Trimming removed 4 bases from V and 0 bases from J, with 7 bases in between. The CDR3 spans 13 residues. The germline CDR1 and CDR2 sequences are SGHRS and YFSETQ. Profiled with immunoSEQ multiplex PCR; TCRdb holds only in-frame clones, not every one. The sample lists 950,000 to 1,100,000 clones; around three quarters were seen once. Study-level results: Large depth notwithstanding, sorted-subset sequencing proved incomplete by rarefaction.

Note on this clone: Its target is unknown.

The sequenced sample consisted of memory CD4+ T cells from PBMCs. The subset is: CD45RA-negative fraction. The V and J genes are TRBV5-1 and TRBJ1-1; no firm D call. The source is a man between 18 and 29 years old in good health. Some clones in this sample may be carry-over from other donors' samples. In DNA, the CDR3 is TGCGCCAGCAGCCCGGCATTGAACACTGAAGCTTTCTTT. Translating gives CASSPALNTEAFF.